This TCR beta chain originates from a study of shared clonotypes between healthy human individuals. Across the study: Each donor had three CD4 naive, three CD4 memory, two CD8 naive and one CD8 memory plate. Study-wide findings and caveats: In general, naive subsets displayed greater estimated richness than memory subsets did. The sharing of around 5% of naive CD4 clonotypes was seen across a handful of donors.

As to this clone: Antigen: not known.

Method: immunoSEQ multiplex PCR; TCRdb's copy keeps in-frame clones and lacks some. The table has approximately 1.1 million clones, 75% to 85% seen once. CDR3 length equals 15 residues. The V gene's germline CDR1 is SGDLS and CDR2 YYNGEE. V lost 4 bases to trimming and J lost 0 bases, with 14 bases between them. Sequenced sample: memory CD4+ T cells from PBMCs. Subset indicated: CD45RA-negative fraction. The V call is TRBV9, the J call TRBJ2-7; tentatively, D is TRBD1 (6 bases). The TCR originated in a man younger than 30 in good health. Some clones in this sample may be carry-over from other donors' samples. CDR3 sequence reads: CASSLRQESSYEQYF. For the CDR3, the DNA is TGTGCCAGCAGCCTGAGACAGGAGAGCTCCTACGAGCAGTACTTC.